The 21 T cell receptor beta chains presented below share a single source sample, sequenced in a study of Graves' ophthalmopathy and Graves' hyperthyroidism. CDR3 regions of TCR beta were amplified from RNA transcripts. HTBI primers primed a first-round RT-PCR, and a second-round multiplex PCR followed. Each CDR3 protein is one row after TCRdb ran MiXCR on the multiplex PCR reads. Among 260,000 or so distinct CDR3 sequences listed, around 45% were seen once. Material: peripheral blood. These receptors were collected from an adult man with Graves' ophthalmopathy.

This clonotype turned up a few times. The chain carries TRBV2 and TRBJ1-2; 7 nucleotides align to TRBD1. The CDR3 is 13 residues long. J gave up 7 bases and V 9 bases, and 11 bases lay outside the gene matches. The germline CDR1 and CDR2 sequences are SNHLY and FYNNEI. This chain's CDR3 is CASILDRDAGYTF. In DNA form, the CDR3 reads TGTGCCAGTATTCTCGACAGGGATGCTGGCTACACCTTC.

This sequence joins TRBV7-2 and TRBJ1-2; D gene ambiguous. V was pared by 3 bases and J by 4 bases, with 12 bases between. Germline-derived CDR1 and CDR2 are SGHTA and FQGNSA. This CDR3 has 14 residues. For the CDR3, the DNA is TGTGCCAGCAGCTTGGGCCGGAGCTCCTATGGCTACACCTTC. This sequence encodes CASSLGRSSYGYTF. Together with reference TRBV7-2 and TRBJ1-2, the CDR3 gives the full variable domain: GAGVSQSPSNKVTEKGKDVELRCDPISGHTALYWYRQSLGQGLEFLIYFQGNSAPDKSGLPSDRFSAERTGGSVSTLTIQRTQQEDSAVYLCASSLGRSSYGYTFGSGTRLTVV.

This clonotype was counted a few times. The J gene is TRBJ2-5, the V gene TRBV20-1, with D possibly being TRBD1 (6 bases). From germline, CDR1 is DFQATT and CDR2 SNEGSKA (reference sequence). The CDR3 contains 14 residues. Trimming cost V 6 bases and J 5 bases, with 19 bases left between them. CDR3 sequence (DNA): TGCAGTGCACTGGGACACCCCCGAGGGGAGACCCAGTACTTC. Amino acids: CSALGHPRGETQYF.

This clonotype was counted a few times. The chain uses TRBV2 and TRBJ2-5; weak D call: TRBD2 (5 bases). Germline V gives CDR1 SNHLY, CDR2 FYNNEI. V was pared by 3 bases and J by 3 bases, with 14 bases between. This CDR3 contains 15 residues. The CDR3 DNA is TGTGCCAGCAGTGACGCCGGACTCAGCAAAGAGACCCAGTACTTC. Its protein product is CASSDAGLSKETQYF.

The rearrangement links TRBV24-1 to TRBJ1-5, with 8 bases that match TRBD1. This CDR3 contains 13 residues. The junction had 10 bases not matched to a gene; V was cut back by 8 bases and J by 11 bases. Germline V gives CDR1 KGHDR, CDR2 SFDVKD. The CDR3 DNA follows: TGTGCCACCAACGACAGGGGAGAAGAGACCCAGCATTTT. It translates to CATNDRGEETQHF.

The chain joins TRBV12-3 or TRBV12-4 to TRBJ1-5; D might be TRBD1 (5 bases). CDR3 size: 16 residues. Between the trimmed V and J ends, which lost 4 bases and 11 bases, there was a span of 24 bases. The CDR3: CASSSPGAGPRETQHF. The CDR3, as DNA: TGTGCCAGCAGTTCCCCGGGAGCAGGGCCCCGGGAGACCCAGCATTTT.

The rearrangement links TRBV5-1 to TRBJ2-7, with a possible D match to TRBD1 (5 bases). Germline CDR1 reads SGHRS; CDR2 reads YFSETQ. V was pared by 6 bases and J by 0 bases, with 10 bases between. The CDR3 extends over 13 amino acids. The CDR3 DNA is TGCGCCAGCAACCAGGGCAGCTCCTACGAGCAGTACTTC. This translates into CASNQGSSYEQYF.

V gene TRBV7-2 combines with J gene TRBJ2-5; 10 positions agree with TRBD2. This CDR3 has 18 amino acids. J was trimmed by 3 bases and V by 0 bases; bases with no gene match: 10. CDR1 and CDR2 (germline): SGHTA, FQGNSA. The CDR3 DNA reads TGTGCCAGCAGCTTAGCGTCTAGCGGGGGAGGAAAGGAAGAGACCCAGTACTTC. Its translation is CASSLASSGGGKEETQYF.

The chain combines TRBV28 with TRBJ2-7; D not certain. Per germline, CDR1 MDHEN and CDR2 SYDVKM. The CDR3 sequence is 13 residues long. The V gene lost 1 base and the J gene lost 4 bases, with 8 bases spanning the gap. The CDR3 region is CASSLLAMYEQYF. The CDR3 DNA sequence: TGTGCCAGCAGTTTATTGGCGATGTACGAGCAGTACTTC.

This clonotype was observed a handful of times. This chain connects TRBV9 to TRBJ1-1, with D hard to call. This CDR3 contains 14 residues. Looked up from germline, CDR1 is SGDLS and CDR2 is YYNGEE. Trimming cost V 3 bases and J 3 bases, with 12 bases left between them. The CDR3 nucleotides read TGTGCCAGCAGCGCCCGTAGTGGGGACACTGAAGCTTTCTTT. Translating it yields CASSARSGDTEAFF.

The gene calls are TRBV7-6 and TRBJ2-7, with no clear D. CDR3 length equals 15 residues. The ends were cut back, 3 bases at V and 2 bases at J, with 14 bases in the middle. CDR1 is SGHVS, CDR2 FNYEAQ, per germline. Written as DNA, the CDR3 is TGTGCCAGCAGCTTGGCGGTGCACAGCACCTACGAGCAGTACTTC. This sequence encodes CASSLAVHSTYEQYF.

V is TRBV30 and J is TRBJ2-5; no clear D gene. The V and J ends lost 2 bases and 5 bases respectively, with 9 bases between them. The germline V gene encodes CDR1 GTSNPN and CDR2 SVGIG (reference sequence). The length of the CDR3 is 12 residues. This chain's CDR3 is CAWSLGSETQYF. CDR3 DNA: TGTGCCTGGAGTTTGGGTTCGGAGACCCAGTACTTC.

The chain carries TRBV5-4 and TRBJ1-6; D is perhaps TRBD1 (6 bases). Looked up from germline, CDR1 is SGHNT and CDR2 is YYREEE (reference sequence). V lost 5 bases and J lost 8, with 20 bases in between. CDR3 size: 16 residues. CDR3 DNA: TGTGCCAGCAGTTCCGCTCCACAGGGAAGTTATTCACCCCTCCACTTT. Translation gives CASSSAPQGSYSPLHF.

V and J are TRBV12-3 or TRBV12-4 and TRBJ1-5, with D unresolved. The V end was cut by 5 bases, the J end by 6 bases, with 8 bases between. This CDR3 comprises 12 residues. This CDR3 reads CASSREAQPQHF. CDR3 in DNA: TGTGCCAGCAGTCGGGAGGCTCAGCCCCAGCATTTT.

This chain links TRBV2 with TRBJ2-7; D not certain. The CDR3 totals 14 residues. Germline values: CDR1 SNHLY, CDR2 FYNNEI. The V gene lost 3 bases and the J gene lost 0 bases, with 9 bases spanning the gap. CDR3 loop: CASSDAPFSYEQYF. CDR3 in DNA: TGTGCCAGCAGTGATGCACCATTCTCCTACGAGCAGTACTTC.

This chain uses TRBV5-1 with TRBJ2-7; 7 nucleotides line up with TRBD1. The CDR3 totals 13 residues. V was clipped by 6 bases and J by 3 bases; unmatched bases: 6. CDR1 SGHRS and CDR2 YFSETQ come from the germline V gene. The CDR3 loop reads CASTPGTDYEQYF. CDR3 in DNA: TGCGCCAGCACTCCGGGGACAGACTACGAGCAGTACTTC.

This chain joins TRBV15 and TRBJ1-5, with no clear D. Germline V gives CDR1 LNHNV, CDR2 YYDKDF (reference sequence). This CDR3 spans 12 amino acids. CDR3 in amino acids: CGSASDNQPQHF. The DNA for the CDR3 is TGTGGATCTGCCAGCGACAATCAGCCCCAGCATTTT.

This clonotype has more than one count but fewer than ten. V gene TRBV5-8 combines with J gene TRBJ1-1; no firm D call. Trimming shortened V by 0 bases and J by 11 bases, and 11 bases separated the two germline ends. The CDR3 has 12 amino acids. Germline CDR1 and CDR2: SGHTS and YDEGEE. This chain's CDR3 is CASSLARTKAFF. The CDR3, as DNA: TGTGCCAGCAGCTTGGCCAGGACGAAGGCTTTCTTT.

This clonotype has just a few counts. J is TRBJ2-6 and V is TRBV24-1; 14 nucleotides align to TRBD2. This CDR3 is 21 amino acids long. The germline CDR1 and CDR2 sequences are KGHDR and SFDVKD. V dropped 3 bases and J dropped 0; count of bases not matched to a gene: 9. This CDR3 is CATSDPGTSGGKSSGANVLTF. The CDR3 nucleotides are TGTGCCACCAGTGATCCTGGGACTAGCGGGGGTAAGAGCTCTGGGGCCAACGTCCTGACTTTC.

The chain carries TRBV20-1 and TRBJ1-2; the D is unclear. Per germline, CDR1 DFQATT and CDR2 SNEGSKA (reference sequence). The CDR3 covers 13 residues. Trimming cost V 6 bases and J 5 bases, with 16 bases left between them. CDR3 coding DNA: TGCAGTGCCATTCCGGCCGGACTTTATGGCTACACCTTC. It is translated as CSAIPAGLYGYTF.

V is TRBV7-8 and J is TRBJ2-7, with no clear D. Germline CDR1 and CDR2: SGHVS and FQNEAQ. V was cut by 3 bases and J by 0 bases, with 9 bases left in between. The CDR3 loop spans 14 amino acids. CDR3 loop: CASSLSHSSYEQYF. The CDR3 nucleotides are TGTGCCAGCAGCTTGTCTCACAGCTCCTACGAGCAGTACTTC.